The 11 T cell receptor beta chains in this list originate from one sample, sequenced in a study of blood T cell repertoires in COVID-19. The table came from immunoSEQ multiplex PCR; TCRdb's copy has only in-frame clones and leaves some out. This sample has roughly 180,000 clones, with 70% to 80% found just once. Specimen: peripheral blood. All receptors come from a woman in her sixties with COVID-19, enrolled during active disease.

J is TRBJ2-1 and V is TRBV10-1, with 13 bases lining up with TRBD2. The V gene's germline CDR1 is WNHNN and CDR2 SYGVQD (reference sequence). V gave up 6 bases and J gave up 7 bases; unmatched junction bases: 6. There are 15 residues in the CDR3. Written as DNA, the CDR3 is TGCGCCAGCAGCTTGACTAGCGGGGGGCTAAATGAGCAGTTCTTC. The encoded protein is CASSLTSGGLNEQFF.

The J gene is TRBJ1-5, the V gene TRBV6-5; D perhaps matches TRBD1 (6 bases). V lost 6 bases and J lost 5, with 11 bases in between. Germline V gene lookup returns CDR1 MNHEY and CDR2 SVGAGI. This CDR3 comprises 13 residues. The CDR3 sequence: CASSAGADQPQHF. The CDR3 coding sequence is TGTGCCAGCAGCGCAGGGGCGGATCAGCCCCAGCATTTT.

The table lists this clone with a count of one. CDR3 DNA sequence: TGTGCCTGGAGTTTATACACGGGACTAGCGGGAGGGCCCTCGGGGGAGACCCAGTACTTC. This sequence encodes CAWSLYTGLAGGPSGETQYF. V is TRBV30 and J is TRBJ2-5; 16 positions match TRBD2. Per the germline V gene, CDR1 is GTSNPN and CDR2 is SVGIG (reference sequence). The CDR3 is 20 amino acids. Losses at the gene ends were 2 bases for V and 5 bases for J; bases not matched to a gene: 17.

The V call is TRBV3-1 (or the pseudogene TRBV3-2), the J call TRBJ2-1; tentative D call: TRBD2 (5 bases). This CDR3 is 14 amino acids long. V was cut by 3 bases and J by 9 bases, with 15 bases left in between. CDR1 is LGHDT, CDR2 YNNKEL, per germline (reference sequence). CDR3 sequence reads: CASSHPALGSEQFF. The CDR3 nucleotides read TGTGCCAGCAGCCACCCGGCTCTTGGGAGTGAGCAGTTCTTC.

This chain links TRBV5-1 with TRBJ2-7; D gene uncertain. Germline V gene sequence: CDR1 SGHRS, CDR2 YFSETQ. This CDR3 has 18 amino acids. Trimming took 0 bases from V and 0 from J, leaving 19 bases between them. CDR3 loop: CASSLAGLVQVASYEQYF. CDR3 nucleotides: TGCGCCAGCAGCTTGGCCGGTTTAGTCCAGGTCGCCTCCTACGAGCAGTACTTC.

The chain couples TRBV28 to TRBJ2-7, with no clear D. CDR1 and CDR2 from the germline V gene are MDHEN and SYDVKM. The CDR3 contains 15 residues. The V and J ends lost 6 bases and 5 bases respectively, with 20 bases between them. CDR3: CASSPPGPRRNEQYV. CDR3 bases: TGTGCCAGCAGCCCCCCCGGTCCGAGGCGGAACGAGCAGTACGTC.

This clone was seen many times. J is TRBJ1-6 and V is TRBV24-1; no clear D gene. Looked up from germline, CDR1 is KGHDR and CDR2 is SFDVKD. CDR3 length: 13 residues. V was cut by 1 base and J by 10 bases, with 7 bases left in between. CDR3 in DNA: TGTGCCACCAGTGATTTCCTAGAATCACCCCTCCACTTT. It encodes CATSDFLESPLHF.

This chain joins TRBV28 and TRBJ1-2; D is uncertain. Per the germline V gene, CDR1 is MDHEN and CDR2 is SYDVKM. This CDR3 is 14 amino acids long. V lost 5 bases to trimming and J lost 5 bases, with 15 bases between them. CDR3 nucleotide sequence: TGTGCCAGCAGTACTAGACGTTTGTCTTATGGCTACACCTTC. This encodes CASSTRRLSYGYTF.

The V call is TRBV11-2, the J call TRBJ2-1; D gene unclear. Germline assignment: CDR1 SGHAT and CDR2 FQNNGV. Trimming left V 0 bases short and J 3 bases short, with 3 bases between. There are 13 residues in the CDR3. CDR3 nucleotides: TGTGCCAGCAGCTTAGATATCTACAATGAGCAGTTCTTC. Encoded protein: CASSLDIYNEQFF.

V and J are TRBV4-3 and TRBJ2-3; D possibly corresponds to TRBD2 (6 bases). V lost 1 base and J 4 bases, leaving 15 bases between the germline ends. The CDR3 length is 16 residues. The V gene's germline CDR1 is LGHNA and CDR2 YSLEER. The CDR3 DNA reads TGCGCCAGCAGCCAAGGTGGAGCGGGTACCTCAGATACGCAGTATTTT. Translated: CASSQGGAGTSDTQYF.

CDR3 in amino acids: CASRPSGTSSYEQYF. The CDR3 DNA is TGTGCCAGCAGACCTAGCGGGACAAGCTCCTACGAGCAGTACTTC. The gene calls are TRBV7-9 and TRBJ2-7, with 9 positions matching TRBD2. CDR1 SEHNR and CDR2 FQNEAQ come from the germline V gene (reference sequence). The V and J ends lost 6 bases and 0 bases, in that order; junction bases with no gene match: 6. The CDR3 runs to 15 residues. Drawing the rest from reference TRBV7-9 and TRBJ2-7, the complete variable domain is DTGVSQNPRHKITKRGQNVTFRCDPISEHNRLYWYRQTLGQGPEFLTYFQNEAQLEKSRLLSDRFSAERPKGSFSTLEIQRTEQGDSAMYLCASRPSGTSSYEQYFGPGTRLTVT.